This T cell receptor (beta chain) appears in the sequencing data of a study of T cells in Graves' hyperthyroidism and ophthalmopathy. Broader study findings: Model-based prediction identified ophthalmopathy a median around seven months prior to its onset.

This clonotype was counted many times. Its specificity is not known. The investigators amplified TCR beta CDR3 regions from RNA transcripts. HTBI primers drove first-round RT-PCR of the TCR CDR3. TCRdb recomputed calls from the multiplex PCR reads with MiXCR, one row per CDR3 protein. The sample holds more than 250,000 distinct CDR3 sequences, 13% to 15% seen once. Trimming pared 5 bases from V and 8 bases from J, leaving 13 bases between. This CDR3 spans 13 amino acids. Looked up from germline, CDR1 is MDHEN and CDR2 is SYDVKM. The material sequenced was blood. The chain carries TRBV28 and TRBJ2-1; tentative D call: TRBD2 (5 bases). This TCR was recovered from a woman in her fifties or sixties with Graves' hyperthyroidism that later progressed to Graves' ophthalmopathy. CDR3 DNA sequence: TGTGCCAGCAGTCCCGGGAACGACGATGAGCAGTTCTTC. Residues: CASSPGNDDEQFF.